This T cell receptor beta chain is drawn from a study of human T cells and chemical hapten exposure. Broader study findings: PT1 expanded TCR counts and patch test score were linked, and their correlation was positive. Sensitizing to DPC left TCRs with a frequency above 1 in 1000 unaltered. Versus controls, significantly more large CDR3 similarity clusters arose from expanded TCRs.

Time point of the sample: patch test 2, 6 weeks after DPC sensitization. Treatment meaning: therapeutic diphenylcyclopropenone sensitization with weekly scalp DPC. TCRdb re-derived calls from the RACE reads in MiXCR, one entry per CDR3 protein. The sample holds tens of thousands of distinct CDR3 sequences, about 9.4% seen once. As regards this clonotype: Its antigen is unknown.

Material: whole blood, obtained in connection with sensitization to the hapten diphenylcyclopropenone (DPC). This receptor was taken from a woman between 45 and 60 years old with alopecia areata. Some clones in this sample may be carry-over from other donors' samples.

The CDR3 region is CASSFTGEFRTEAFF. The CDR3 nucleotides are TGTGCCAGCAGCTTCACAGGGGAGTTTAGGACTGAAGCTTTCTTT. The chain employs TRBV5-6 and TRBJ1-1; 7 nucleotides line up with TRBD1. The CDR3 sequence is 15 residues long. Germline V gives CDR1 SGHDT, CDR2 YYEEEE. V was pared by 2 bases and J by 5 bases, with 9 bases of the junction left unmatched.